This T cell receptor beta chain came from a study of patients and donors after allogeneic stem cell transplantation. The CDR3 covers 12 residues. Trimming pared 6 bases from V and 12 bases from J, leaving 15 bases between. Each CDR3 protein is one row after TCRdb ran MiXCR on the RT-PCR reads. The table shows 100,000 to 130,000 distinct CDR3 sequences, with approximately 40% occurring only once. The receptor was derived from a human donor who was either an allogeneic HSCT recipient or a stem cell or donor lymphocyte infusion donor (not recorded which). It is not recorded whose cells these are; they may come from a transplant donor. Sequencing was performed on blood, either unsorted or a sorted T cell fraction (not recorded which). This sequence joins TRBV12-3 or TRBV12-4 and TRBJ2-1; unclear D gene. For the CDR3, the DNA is TGTGCCAGCAGACATGACCAAATGCGGCAGTTCTTC. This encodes CASRHDQMRQFF.